This TCR beta chain comes out of a study of read filtering for tumor transcriptome and immune sequencing. About the research overall: Patients were 17 male and some 13 female, mean age around 70 years, range about 47 to 85. RNA-seq yielded only 85 to 1273 TCR reads, IR-seq about 4 to 10.27 million. General study results and limits: Without single-read clonotypes, shared clonotype proportions correlated more between IR-seq and RNA-seq. IR-seq captured clonotypes deeper and more reliably than RNA-seq.

The V and J ends lost 6 bases and 4 bases, in that order; junction bases with no gene match: 18. Germline V lookup: CDR1 SQVTM, CDR2 ANQGSEA. This CDR3 region has 19 residues. This clonotype has ten or more counts. Its matching antigen is unknown. From around 440 ng of RNA, a library with molecular barcoded alpha/delta and beta/gamma adaptors was made. Using its own MiXCR run on the reads, TCRdb lists one record per CDR3 protein. The sample shows about 58,000 distinct CDR3 sequences, 9% to 15% of them seen only once. This receptor was identified in a donor at least 40 years old with multiple myeloma. The specimen sequenced was a population of CD138-negative cells sorted from bone marrow. J is TRBJ2-6 and V is TRBV29-1, with 10 bases aligning to TRBD1. CDR3: CSVKPPGTGESSGANVLTF. The CDR3 DNA reads TGCAGCGTGAAGCCCCCCGGGACAGGGGAATCTTCCGGGGCCAACGTCCTGACTTTC.